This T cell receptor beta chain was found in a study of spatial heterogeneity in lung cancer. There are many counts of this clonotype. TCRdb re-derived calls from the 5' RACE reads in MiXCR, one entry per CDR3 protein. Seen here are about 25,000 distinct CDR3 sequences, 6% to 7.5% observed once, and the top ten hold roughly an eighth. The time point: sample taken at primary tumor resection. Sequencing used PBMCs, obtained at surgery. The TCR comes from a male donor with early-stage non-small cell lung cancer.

CDR3 sequence: CASSRVATNEKLFF. The CDR3 region has the DNA TGTGCCAGCAGCCGAGTTGCAACTAATGAAAAACTGTTTTTT. The V gene is TRBV7-9, the J gene TRBJ1-4; D not certain. CDR1 SEHNR and CDR2 FQNEAQ come from the germline V gene (reference sequence). The V end was cut by 5 bases, the J end by 0 bases, with 7 bases between. The CDR3 has 14 amino acids.